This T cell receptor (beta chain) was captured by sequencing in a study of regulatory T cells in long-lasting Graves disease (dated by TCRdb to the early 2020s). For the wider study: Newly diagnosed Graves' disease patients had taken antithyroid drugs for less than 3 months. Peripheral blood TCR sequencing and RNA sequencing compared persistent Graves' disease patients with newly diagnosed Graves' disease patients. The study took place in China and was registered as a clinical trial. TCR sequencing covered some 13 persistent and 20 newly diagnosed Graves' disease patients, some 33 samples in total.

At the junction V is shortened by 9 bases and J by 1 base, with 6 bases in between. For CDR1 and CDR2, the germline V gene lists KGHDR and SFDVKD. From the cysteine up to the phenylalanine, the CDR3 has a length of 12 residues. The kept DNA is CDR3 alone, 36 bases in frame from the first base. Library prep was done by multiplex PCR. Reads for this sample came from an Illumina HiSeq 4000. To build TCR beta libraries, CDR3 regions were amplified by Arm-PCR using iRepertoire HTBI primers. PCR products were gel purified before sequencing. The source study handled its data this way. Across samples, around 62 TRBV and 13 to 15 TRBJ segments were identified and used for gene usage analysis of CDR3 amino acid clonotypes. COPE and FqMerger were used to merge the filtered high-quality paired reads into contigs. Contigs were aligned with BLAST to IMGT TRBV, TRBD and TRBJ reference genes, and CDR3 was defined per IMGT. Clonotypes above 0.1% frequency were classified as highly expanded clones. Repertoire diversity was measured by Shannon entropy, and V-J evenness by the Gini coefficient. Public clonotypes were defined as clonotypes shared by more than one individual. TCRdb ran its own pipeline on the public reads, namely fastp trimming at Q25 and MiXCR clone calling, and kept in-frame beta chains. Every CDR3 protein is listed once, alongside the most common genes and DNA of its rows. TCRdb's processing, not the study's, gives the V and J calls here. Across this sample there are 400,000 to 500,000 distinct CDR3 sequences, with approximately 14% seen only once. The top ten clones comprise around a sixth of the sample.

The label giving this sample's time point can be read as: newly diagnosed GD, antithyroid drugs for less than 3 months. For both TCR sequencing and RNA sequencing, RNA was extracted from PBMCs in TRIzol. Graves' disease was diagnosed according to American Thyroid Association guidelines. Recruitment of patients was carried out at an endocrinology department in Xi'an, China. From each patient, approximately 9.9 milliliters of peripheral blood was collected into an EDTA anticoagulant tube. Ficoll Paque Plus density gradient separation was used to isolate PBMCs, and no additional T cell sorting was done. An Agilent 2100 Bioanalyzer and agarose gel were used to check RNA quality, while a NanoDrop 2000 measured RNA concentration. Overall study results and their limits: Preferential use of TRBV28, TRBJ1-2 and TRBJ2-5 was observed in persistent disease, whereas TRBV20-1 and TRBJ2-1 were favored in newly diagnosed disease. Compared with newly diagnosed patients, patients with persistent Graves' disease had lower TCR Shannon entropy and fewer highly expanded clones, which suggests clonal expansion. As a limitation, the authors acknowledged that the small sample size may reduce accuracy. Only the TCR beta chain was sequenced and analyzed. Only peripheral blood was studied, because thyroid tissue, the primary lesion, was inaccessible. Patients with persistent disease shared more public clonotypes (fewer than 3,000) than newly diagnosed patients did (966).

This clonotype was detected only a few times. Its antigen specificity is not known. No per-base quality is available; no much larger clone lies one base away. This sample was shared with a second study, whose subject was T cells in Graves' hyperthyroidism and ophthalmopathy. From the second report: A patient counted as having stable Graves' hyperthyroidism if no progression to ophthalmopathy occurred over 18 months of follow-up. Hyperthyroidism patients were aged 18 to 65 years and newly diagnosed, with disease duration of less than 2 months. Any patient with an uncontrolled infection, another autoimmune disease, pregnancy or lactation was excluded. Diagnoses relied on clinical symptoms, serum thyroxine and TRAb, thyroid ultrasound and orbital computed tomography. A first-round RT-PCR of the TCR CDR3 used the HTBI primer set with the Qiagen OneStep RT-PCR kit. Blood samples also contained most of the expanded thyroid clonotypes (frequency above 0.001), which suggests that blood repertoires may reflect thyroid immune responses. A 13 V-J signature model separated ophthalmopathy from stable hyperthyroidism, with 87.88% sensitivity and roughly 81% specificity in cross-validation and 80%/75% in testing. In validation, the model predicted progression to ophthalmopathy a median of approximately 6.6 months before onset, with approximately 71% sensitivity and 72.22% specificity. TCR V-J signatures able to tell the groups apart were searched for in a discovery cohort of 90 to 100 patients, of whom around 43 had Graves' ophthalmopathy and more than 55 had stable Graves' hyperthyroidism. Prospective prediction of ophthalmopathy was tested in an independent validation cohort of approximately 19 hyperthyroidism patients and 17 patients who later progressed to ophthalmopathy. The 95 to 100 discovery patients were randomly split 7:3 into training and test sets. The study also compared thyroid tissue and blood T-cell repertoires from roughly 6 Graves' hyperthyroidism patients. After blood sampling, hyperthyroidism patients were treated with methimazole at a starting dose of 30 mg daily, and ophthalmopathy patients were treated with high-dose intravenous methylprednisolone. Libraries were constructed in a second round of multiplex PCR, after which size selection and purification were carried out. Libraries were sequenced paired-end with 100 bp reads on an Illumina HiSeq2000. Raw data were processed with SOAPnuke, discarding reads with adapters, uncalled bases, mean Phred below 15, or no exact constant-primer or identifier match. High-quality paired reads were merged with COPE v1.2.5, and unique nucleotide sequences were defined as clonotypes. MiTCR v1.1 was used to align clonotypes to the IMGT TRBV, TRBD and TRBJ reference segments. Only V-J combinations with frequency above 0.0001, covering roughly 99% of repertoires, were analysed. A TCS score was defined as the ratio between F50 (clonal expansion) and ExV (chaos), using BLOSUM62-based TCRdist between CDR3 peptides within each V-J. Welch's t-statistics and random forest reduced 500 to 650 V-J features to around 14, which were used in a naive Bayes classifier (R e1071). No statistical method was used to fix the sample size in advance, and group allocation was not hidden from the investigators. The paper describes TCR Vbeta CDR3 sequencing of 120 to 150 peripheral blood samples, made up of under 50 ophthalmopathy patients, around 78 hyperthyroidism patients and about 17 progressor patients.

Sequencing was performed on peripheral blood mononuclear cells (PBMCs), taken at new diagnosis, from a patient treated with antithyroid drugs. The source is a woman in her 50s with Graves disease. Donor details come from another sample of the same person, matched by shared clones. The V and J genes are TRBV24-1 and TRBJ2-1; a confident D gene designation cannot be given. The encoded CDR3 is CATGPSYNEQFF. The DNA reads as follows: TGTGCCACCGGACCTTCCTACAATGAGCAGTTCTTC.